Listed below are T cell receptor beta chains from one sample, sequenced in a study of blood T cell repertoires in COVID-19. Assay used: immunoSEQ multiplex PCR; TCRdb lists only in-frame clones, some missing. The sample consists of under 250,000 clones, around 78% of them appearing once. The sequencing sample was made of peripheral blood. The origin of the receptors is a woman in her seventies with active or convalescent COVID-19. Each CDR3 is given with its conserved first and last residue. Fields, in order: clone size, V gene, J gene, D gene, CDR3 DNA, CDR3 protein. D genes are given only for firm matches. Expanded clones are given a class, and other clones once, few, many or no size at all.

.	TRBV28	TRBJ2-7	TRBD2	TGTGCCAGCAGTCAGATGGCGGGAGGGCAGTACGAGCAGTACTTC	CASSQMAGGQYEQYF
few	TRBV7-9	TRBJ2-7	TRBD1	TGTGCCAGCAGCTCTAGGGACAGGGGGCTCGAGCAGTACTTC	CASSSRDRGLEQYF
few	TRBV20-1	TRBJ2-1	TRBD2	TGCAGTGCTAGTCAGACTAGCGGGGGCCTTAATGAGCAGTTCTTC	CSASQTSGGLNEQFF
.	TRBV2	TRBJ1-2	TRBD1	TGTGCCAACCCCGGGGACAGGGATGGCTACACCTTC	CANPGDRDGYTF
.	TRBV7-9	TRBJ1-2	.	TGTGCCAGCAGCTCCCTTGGTCAGGTCAATGTCTACTATGGCTACACCTTC	CASSSLGQVNVYYGYTF
.	TRBV2	TRBJ2-5	TRBD2	TGTGCCAGCAGACAAATAGCGGGGCTTGAGACCCAGTACTTC	CASRQIAGLETQYF
.	TRBV6-5	TRBJ2-3	TRBD2	TGTGCCAGCCAACGCGCGGGAGTAGATACGCAGTATTTT	CASQRAGVDTQYF
.	TRBV30	TRBJ2-7	.	TGTGCCTGGAGCTGGGGGCCCCCCTACGAGCAGTACTTC	CAWSWGPPYEQYF
.	TRBV2	TRBJ2-3	TRBD2	TGTGCCAGCAGTGAGAGGGTCAGCGGGAGAGATACGCAGTATTTT	CASSERVSGRDTQYF
.	TRBV7-3	TRBJ2-7	.	TGTGCCAGCAGCTTAACTGGGGGCCCCCTACACGAGCAGTACTTC	CASSLTGGPLHEQYF
.	TRBV5-1	TRBJ2-3	TRBD1	TGCGCCAGCACTGACAGGGCTACAGATACGCAGTATTTT	CASTDRATDTQYF
.	TRBV5-4	TRBJ1-1	.	TGTGCCAGCAGCTTGCCCCCCACGGGGACGGGGGGAAGCACTGAAGCTTTCTTT	CASSLPPTGTGGSTEAFF
.	TRBV5-1	TRBJ2-5	TRBD2	TGCGCCAGCAGCCGGGGGACTAGCGGGGCCTCCTGGCAAGAGACCCAGTACTTC	CASSRGTSGASWQETQYF
.	TRBV5-1	TRBJ2-7	.	TGCGCCAGCAGCCCACATAGCGAAGAGCAGTACTTC	CASSPHSEEQYF
.	TRBV4-2	TRBJ2-1	.	TGTGCCAGCAGCCAAGCAATTTCTAGCGTCCTCAATGAGCAGTTCTTC	CASSQAISSVLNEQFF
.	TRBV6-5	TRBJ1-1	.	TGTGCCAGCAGTACAGAGAACACTGAAGCTTTCTTT	CASSTENTEAFF
once	TRBV11-2	TRBJ2-5	.	TGTGCCAGCAGCCCGACCTCCGGGACTGTCCAAGAGACCCAGTACTTC	CASSPTSGTVQETQYF
.	TRBV27	TRBJ1-2	.	TGTGCCACCCGTATACAGGGATTGGATGGCTACACCTTC	CATRIQGLDGYTF
.	TRBV7-7	TRBJ2-3	TRBD1	TGTGCCAGCAGCCCCCACCTGACAGGGACGGATACGCAGTATTTT	CASSPHLTGTDTQYF
.	TRBV3-1/TRBV3-2	TRBJ1-1	TRBD1	TGTGCCAGCAGCCAAGATTTAGGGGCAGGGGGCAACACTGAAGCTTTCTTT	CASSQDLGAGGNTEAFF
.	TRBV25-1	TRBJ2-5	TRBD2	TGTGCCAGCAGTATAATAGCGGGGGGGCCCGGGGAGACCCAGTACTTC	CASSIIAGGPGETQYF
.	TRBV7-9	TRBJ2-7	TRBD2	TGTGCCAGCAGCTTAGCGGGAGGGGCCCTATCCTACGAGCAGTACTTC	CASSLAGGALSYEQYF
.	TRBV5-1	TRBJ2-1	TRBD1	TGCGCCAGCAGCCGGGGACAGGGTCGCGATGAGCAGTTCTTC	CASSRGQGRDEQFF
few	TRBV28	TRBJ2-7	TRBD1	TGTGCCAGCAGTTTTATAGGGACAGGGTCGTTTGAGCAGTACTTC	CASSFIGTGSFEQYF
once	TRBV12-3/TRBV12-4	TRBJ1-1	.	TGTGCCAGCAGTTTCACAGGGAGCACTGAAGCTTTCTTT	CASSFTGSTEAFF
.	TRBV29-1	TRBJ2-2	.	TGCAGCGTTTCGGGACTTCCGAACACCGGGGAGCTGTTTTTT	CSVSGLPNTGELFF
once	TRBV11-2	TRBJ2-7	TRBD2	TGTGCCAGCAGCTTGGCCGGGACTAGCGGGGGGAGAAACGAGCAGTACTTC	CASSLAGTSGGRNEQYF
few	TRBV3-1/TRBV3-2	TRBJ1-4	.	TGTGCCAGCAGCCAATCGAACGGTGAAAAACTGTTTTTT	CASSQSNGEKLFF
.	TRBV9	TRBJ2-7	TRBD1	TGTGCCAGCAGCGTGGGGGACAGGACGACCTCCTACGAGCAGTACTTC	CASSVGDRTTSYEQYF
.	TRBV5-1	TRBJ2-7	.	TGCGCCAGCAGCTTCGCCGGAGCCTACGAGCAGTACTTC	CASSFAGAYEQYF
.	TRBV7-9	TRBJ2-1	TRBD2	TGTGCCAGCAGCTTAGGACTCTGGACTAGCGGATTCTTTGGTGAGCAGTTCTTC	CASSLGLWTSGFFGEQFF
.	TRBV5-6	TRBJ1-1	TRBD1	TGTGCCAGCAGCACTACCGGGACAGGGTATTTTTTGAACACTGAAGCTTTCTTT	CASSTTGTGYFLNTEAFF
.	TRBV4-1	TRBJ2-5	TRBD2	TGCGCCAGCTGCGAACAACTAGCGGGAGGCGGGACCCAGTACTTC	CASCEQLAGGGTQYF
.	TRBV5-1	TRBJ1-6	.	TGCGCCAGCAGCTTGGCCGCGGGGCAACTAAATTCACCCCTCCACTTT	CASSLAAGQLNSPLHF
.	TRBV24-1	TRBJ2-3	TRBD2	TGTGCCACCAGTGATTTTTTTAGCGGGAGGGCCTTGGATACGCAGTATTTT	CATSDFFSGRALDTQYF